These T cell receptor beta chains were read from a single sample in a study of T cell repertoires in cytomegalovirus infection. TCRdb passed the reads through MiXCR, listing each CDR3 protein once. The table has more than 400,000 distinct CDR3 sequences, approximately 25% seen once. The specimen was PBMCs. The receptors stem from a human donor in good health (CMV status not recorded). Some clones in this sample may be carry-over from other donors' samples. CDR3s include the opening cysteine and the closing phenylalanine or tryptophan. D genes are given only for firm matches. Rows give clone size only sometimes, using once, few, many, or a class for an expanded clone.

>NA|13|many|TRBJ2-3|TRBV7-6
TGTGCCAGCAGCTTAGGAGAGACAGATACGCAGTATTTT
CASSLGETDTQYF
>NA|15|few|TRBJ2-7|TRBV24-1
TGTGCCACCAGTGATTCGTCGGGAAACGGTGACGAGCAGTACTTC
CATSDSSGNGDEQYF
>TRBD2|16|few|TRBJ2-5|TRBV12-3/TRBV12-4
TGTGCCAGCACCCTGAGTAGCGGGAGGTTTGGAGAGACCCAGTACTTC
CASTLSSGRFGETQYF
>NA|14|NA|TRBJ2-6|TRBV10-3
TGTGCCATCAGGGCCCACGGGGGGGCCAACGTCCTGACTTTC
CAIRAHGGANVLTF
>TRBD2|14|many|TRBJ2-7|TRBV7-8
TGTGCCAGCAGCCATCTAGCGGTTACCTACGAGCAGTACTTC
CASSHLAVTYEQYF
>NA|14|NA|TRBJ1-5|TRBV3-1
TGTGCCAGCAGCCTAGGACATGCCAATCAGCCCCAGCATTTT
CASSLGHANQPQHF
>NA|16|NA|TRBJ1-2|TRBV12-3/TRBV12-4
TGTGCCCGCAGCCCAAGGGGGAGCCGGACTAACTATGGCTACACCTTC
CARSPRGSRTNYGYTF
>NA|15|NA|TRBJ1-5|TRBV19
TGTGCCAGTAGTCCAGAAATCGGGCGCAATCAGCCCCAGCATTTT
CASSPEIGRNQPQHF
>NA|16|NA|TRBJ2-3|TRBV4-2
TGTGCCAGCAGCCAAGATTTCGGTATGAGCACAGATACGCAGTATTTT
CASSQDFGMSTDTQYF
>NA|15|many|TRBJ2-1|TRBV7-2
TGTGCCAGCAGCATGGGCTCCAGCTCCTACAATGAGCAGTTCTTC
CASSMGSSSYNEQFF
>NA|13|NA|TRBJ2-1|TRBV6-5
TGTGCCAGCTGGTCCGGGAGAGACAATGAGCAGTTCTTC
CASWSGRDNEQFF
>NA|16|many|TRBJ1-2|TRBV7-2
TGTGCCAGCAGCTCCCGAATACTGGAAACAGGGTATGGCTACACCTTC
CASSSRILETGYGYTF
>TRBD1|17|NA|TRBJ1-2|TRBV4-3
TGCGCCAGCAGCCAGACAACCGGGACAGGGTTTTTGAAGGGCTACACCTTC
CASSQTTGTGFLKGYTF
>NA|14|NA|TRBJ1-5|TRBV20-1
TGCAGTGCTAGAGATGCGGACATATATCAGCCCCAGCATTTT
CSARDADIYQPQHF
>NA|15|few|TRBJ2-7|TRBV2
TGTGCCAGCACTGAAGGCCCCTTTAGCGGTCACGAGCAGTACTTC
CASTEGPFSGHEQYF
>NA|11|NA|TRBJ1-1|TRBV28
TGTGCCAGCAGCGGACAGTCGGGAGCTTTCTTT
CASSGQSGAFF
>NA|12|few|TRBJ1-5|TRBV12-3/TRBV12-4
TGTGCCAGCACCCAAAGGGAACAGCCCCAGCATTTT
CASTQREQPQHF
>NA|16|NA|TRBJ2-2|TRBV7-2
TGTGCCAGCAGCTTAAAGTCCCAGACGATCGGCGGGGAGCTGTTTTTT
CASSLKSQTIGGELFF
>TRBD1|16|few|TRBJ2-1|TRBV18
TGTGCCAGCTCACCATGGAGGGGACAGGTTTTGTATGAGCAGTTCTTC
CASSPWRGQVLYEQFF
>TRBD1|14|NA|TRBJ2-7|TRBV7-8
TGTGCCAGCAGCTTAGTCGGGGACAGTCGTAAGCAGTACTTC
CASSLVGDSRKQYF
>NA|16|few|TRBJ2-7|TRBV9
TGTGCCAGCAGCGTAGCAGGGGACCCCTCTAGATACGAGCAGTACTTC
CASSVAGDPSRYEQYF
>TRBD2|16|few|TRBJ2-7|TRBV6-2/TRBV6-3
TGTGCCAGCAGTTACCGTTGGACTAGCGGGTCCTACGAGCAGTACTTC
CASSYRWTSGSYEQYF
>NA|13|NA|TRBJ1-5|TRBV30
TGTGCCTGGAGTAAGAGGGAGAATCAGCCCCAGCATTTT
CAWSKRENQPQHF
>TRBD1|14|few|TRBJ1-2|TRBV6-1
TGTGCCAGCAGTTCGCATACAGGGGACTATGGCTACACCTTC
CASSSHTGDYGYTF
>NA|15|NA|TRBJ1-4|TRBV6-5
TGTGCCAGCAGGAAACCCGGGACTGGGAATGAAAAACTGTTTTTT
CASRKPGTGNEKLFF
>NA|13|many|TRBJ1-1|TRBV11-2
TGTGCCAGCAGCTTAGGGGAGACAAGGTGGGCTTTCTTT
CASSLGETRWAFF
>NA|14|few|TRBJ1-5|TRBV27
TGTGCCAGCAGTCCCTTGGAGGCCAATCAGCCCCAGCATTTT
CASSPLEANQPQHF
>TRBD1|15|NA|TRBJ2-5|TRBV19
TGTGCCAGTAACTCTCCGGGACAGAGAAAAGAGACCCAGTACTTC
CASNSPGQRKETQYF
>NA|14|NA|TRBJ1-5|TRBV19
TGTGCCAGTAGTTCGGAGGGGGGCCTAGGGCCCCAGCATTTT
CASSSEGGLGPQHF
>NA|11|few|TRBJ2-3|TRBV7-9
TGTGCCAGCAGCTCGATGGATACGCAGTATTTT
CASSSMDTQYF
>NA|12|few|TRBJ1-1|TRBV11-2
TGTGCCAGCAGCATGTGGAGGACTGAAGCTTTCTTT
CASSMWRTEAFF
>TRBD2|14|few|TRBJ2-2|TRBV5-4
TGTGCCAGCAGCTTGAACGGGAGGGCCGGGGAGCTGTTTTTT
CASSLNGRAGELFF
>NA|14|many|TRBJ1-2|TRBV7-8
TGTGCCAGCAGCCCCCACGTAGGGGCAGGTGGCTACACCTTC
CASSPHVGAGGYTF
>TRBD1|16|many|TRBJ2-2|TRBV20-1
TGCAGTGCTAGAGACGGGACAGGGGGCGACACCGGGGAGCTGTTTTTT
CSARDGTGGDTGELFF
>NA|15|NA|TRBJ1-5|TRBV7-6
TGTGCCAGCAGCCTCTCCACAGGGAATGCTCAGCCCCAGCATTTT
CASSLSTGNAQPQHF
>TRBD2|13|few|TRBJ2-1|TRBV6-8
TGTGCCAGCAGCTTTGCGGGGGGCCCTGAGCAGTTCTTC
CASSFAGGPEQFF
>TRBD2|16|NA|TRBJ2-5|TRBV5-1
TGCGCCAGCAGCTTGGTTGCTAGCGGGGGAGACGGGACCCAGTACTTC
CASSLVASGGDGTQYF
>NA|14|NA|TRBJ2-2|TRBV19
TGTGCCAGTAGTATAGGGAGAGTCGGCGGGGAGCTGTTTTTT
CASSIGRVGGELFF
>NA|14|many|TRBJ2-3|TRBV27
TGTGCCAGCAGACGTCGGACAGGCACAGATACGCAGTATTTT
CASRRRTGTDTQYF
>NA|14|few|TRBJ2-1|TRBV5-6
TGTGCCAGCAGCTTGGTTCCAGGGGTCAATGAGCAGTTCTTC
CASSLVPGVNEQFF
>TRBD2|13|many|TRBJ2-5|TRBV7-2
TGTGCCAGCAGCATAGCGGGGGAAGAGACCCAGTACTTC
CASSIAGEETQYF
>NA|15|few|TRBJ2-5|TRBV12-3/TRBV12-4
TGTGCCAGCAGTTTAGGGTTCAGGGAAGGGGAGACCCAGTACTTC
CASSLGFREGETQYF
>TRBD2|13|NA|TRBJ2-3|TRBV12-3/TRBV12-4
TGTGCCAGCAGAGTAGCGGGACCCCCAAGCGCGTATTTT
CASRVAGPPSAYF